These 5 T cell receptor beta chains share one sample of origin, sequenced in a study of cytomegalovirus exposure and HLA in healthy donors. The PCR used 60 Vbeta and 13 Jbeta primers. Sequencing was performed with immunoSEQ multiplex PCR; in TCRdb, only in-frame clones are kept and a portion is missing. The sample yields about 170,000 clones, 85% seen once. The sequencing sample was made of PBMCs. These receptors were collected from a boy aged 2 to 9 in good health and CMV-seronegative.

This sequence joins TRBV7-9 and TRBJ1-2; D gene ambiguous. The V and J ends lost 0 bases and 5 bases respectively, with 7 bases between them. In germline, CDR1 is SEHNR, CDR2 FQNEAQ (reference sequence). The CDR3 loop spans 13 amino acids. The CDR3 region has the DNA TGTGCCAGCAGCTTAGCGCCGACATATGGCTACACCTTC. It translates to CASSLAPTYGYTF. Together with reference TRBV7-9 and TRBJ1-2, the CDR3 gives the full variable domain: DTGVSQNPRHKITKRGQNVTFRCDPISEHNRLYWYRQTLGQGPEFLTYFQNEAQLEKSRLLSDRFSAERPKGSFSTLEIQRTEQGDSAMYLCASSLAPTYGYTFGSGTRLTVV.

This chain joins TRBV23-1 and TRBJ2-1, with 8 bases matching TRBD2. TRBV23-1 is identified as an open reading frame with a role that is uncertain. The CDR3 runs 17 residues. The V gene end was trimmed by 0 bases and the J gene end by 6 bases; junction bases not matched to a gene: 10. CDR3 amino acids: CASSQSGAGVFGNEQFF. In nucleotides, the CDR3 is TGCGCCAGCAGTCAATCAGGAGCGGGAGTTTTCGGCAATGAGCAGTTCTTC.

The chain couples TRBV27 to TRBJ1-5; tentative D call: TRBD1 (6 bases). Trimming removed 8 bases at V and 11 bases at J, with 13 bases between. The V gene's germline CDR1 is MNHEY and CDR2 SMNVEV (reference sequence). The CDR3 totals 11 residues. The chain's CDR3 is CASHSGTTQHF. The DNA of the CDR3 is TGTGCCAGCCACTCCGGGACAACCCAGCATTTT.

The V and J genes are TRBV15 and TRBJ1-4, with D unresolved. The ends were cut back, 1 base at V and 1 base at J, with 10 bases in the middle. Germline V lookup: CDR1 LNHNV, CDR2 YYDKDF (reference sequence). CDR3 length: 16 residues. The CDR3 DNA is TGTGCCACCAGCAGAGTTTTCGGCGGAACTAATGAAAAACTGTTTTTT. Amino acid sequence: CATSRVFGGTNEKLFF.

This clone appeared a few times. J is TRBJ1-4 and V is TRBV25-1; possibly TRBD1 for D (5 bases). Germline values: CDR1 MGHDK, CDR2 SYGVNS. The V end was cut by 8 bases, the J end by 8 bases, with 9 bases between. CDR3 length equals 11 residues. In nucleotides, the CDR3 is TGTGCCAGCCGAAGGGGCGAAAAACTGTTTTTT. Translating gives CASRRGEKLFF.